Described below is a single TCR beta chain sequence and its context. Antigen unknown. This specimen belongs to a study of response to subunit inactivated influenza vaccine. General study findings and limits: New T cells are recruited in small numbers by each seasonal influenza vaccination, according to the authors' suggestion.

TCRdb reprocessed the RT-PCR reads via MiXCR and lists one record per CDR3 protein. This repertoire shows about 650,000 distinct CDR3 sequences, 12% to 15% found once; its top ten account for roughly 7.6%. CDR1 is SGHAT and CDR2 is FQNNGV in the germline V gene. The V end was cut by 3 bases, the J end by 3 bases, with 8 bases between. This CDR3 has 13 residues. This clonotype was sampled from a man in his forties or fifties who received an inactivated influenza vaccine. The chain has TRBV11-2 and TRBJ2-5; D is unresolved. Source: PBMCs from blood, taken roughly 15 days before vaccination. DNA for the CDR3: TGTGCCAGCAGCTTCAGTCCTAAAGAGACCCAGTACTTC. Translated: CASSFSPKETQYF. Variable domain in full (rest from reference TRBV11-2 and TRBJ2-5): EAGVAQSPRYKIIEKRQSVAFWCNPISGHATLYWYQQILGQGPKLLIQFQNNGVVDDSQLPKDRFSAERLKGVDSTLKIQPAKLEDSAVYLCASSFSPKETQYFGPGTRLLVL.